This record concerns one T cell receptor beta chain sequence. Assay used: immunoSEQ multiplex PCR; TCRdb lists only in-frame clones, some missing. Among under 85,000 clones listed, 85% to 95% were seen once. This specimen belongs to a study of technical replicates of blood from four donors. Germline CDR1 is SNHLY and CDR2 is FYNNEI. V lost 5 bases and J lost 4, with 8 bases in between. The CDR3 has 13 residues. Sequenced material: T cells isolated from PBMCs. This TCR was sampled from a human donor in good health. The rearrangement uses TRBV2 and TRBJ2-2, with a possible D match to TRBD1 (6 bases). This CDR3 reads CASSRTATGELFF. DNA for the CDR3: TGTGCCAGCAGTCGGACAGCCACCGGGGAGCTGTTTTTT.